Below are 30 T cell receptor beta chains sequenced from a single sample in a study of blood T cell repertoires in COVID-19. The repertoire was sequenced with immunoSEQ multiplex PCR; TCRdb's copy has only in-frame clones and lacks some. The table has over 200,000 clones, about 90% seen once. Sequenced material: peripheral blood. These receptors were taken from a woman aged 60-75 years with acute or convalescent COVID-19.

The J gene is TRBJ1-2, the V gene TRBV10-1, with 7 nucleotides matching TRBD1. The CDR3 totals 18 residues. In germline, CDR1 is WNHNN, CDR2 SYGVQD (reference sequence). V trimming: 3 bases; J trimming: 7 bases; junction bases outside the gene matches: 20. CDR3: CASSETPFPTGARGGYTF. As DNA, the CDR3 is TGCGCCAGCAGTGAAACCCCTTTCCCCACAGGGGCTCGGGGTGGCTACACCTTC.

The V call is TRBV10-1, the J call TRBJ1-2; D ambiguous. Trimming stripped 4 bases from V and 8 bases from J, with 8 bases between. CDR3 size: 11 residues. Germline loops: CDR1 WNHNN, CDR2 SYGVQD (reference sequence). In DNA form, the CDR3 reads TGCGCCAGCAGTGGAGGGCGAGGCTACACCTTC. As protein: CASSGGRGYTF.

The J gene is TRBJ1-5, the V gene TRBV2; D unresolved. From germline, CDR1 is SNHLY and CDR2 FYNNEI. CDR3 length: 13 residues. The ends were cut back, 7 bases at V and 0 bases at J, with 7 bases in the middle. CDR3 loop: CASMRNSNQPQHF. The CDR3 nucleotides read TGTGCCAGCATGAGAAATAGCAATCAGCCCCAGCATTTT.

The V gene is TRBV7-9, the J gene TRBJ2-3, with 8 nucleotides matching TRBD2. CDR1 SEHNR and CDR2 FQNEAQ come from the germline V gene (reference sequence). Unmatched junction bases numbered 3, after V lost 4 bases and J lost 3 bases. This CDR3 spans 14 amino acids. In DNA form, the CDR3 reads TGTGCCAGCAGCTCCAGCGGGGGAACAGATACGCAGTATTTT. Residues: CASSSSGGTDTQYF.

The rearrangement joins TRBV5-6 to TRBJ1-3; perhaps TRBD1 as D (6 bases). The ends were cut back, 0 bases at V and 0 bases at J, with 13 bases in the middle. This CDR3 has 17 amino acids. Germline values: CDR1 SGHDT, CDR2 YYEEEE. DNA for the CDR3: TGTGCCAGCAGCTTGGCGTCCGGGACATCCTCTGGAAACACCATATATTTT. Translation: CASSLASGTSSGNTIYF.

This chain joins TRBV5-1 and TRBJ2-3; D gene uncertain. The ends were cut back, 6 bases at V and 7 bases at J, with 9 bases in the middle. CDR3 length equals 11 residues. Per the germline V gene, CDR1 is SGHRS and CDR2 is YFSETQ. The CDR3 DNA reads TGCGCCAGCACTGAGGCGAATACGCAGTATTTT. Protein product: CASTEANTQYF.

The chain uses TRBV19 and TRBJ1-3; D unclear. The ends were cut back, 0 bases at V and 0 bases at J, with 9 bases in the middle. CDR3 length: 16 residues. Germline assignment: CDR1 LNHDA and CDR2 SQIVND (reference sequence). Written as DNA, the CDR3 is TGTGCCAGTAGTATAGATCTCGCAGTCTCTGGAAACACCATATATTTT. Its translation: CASSIDLAVSGNTIYF.

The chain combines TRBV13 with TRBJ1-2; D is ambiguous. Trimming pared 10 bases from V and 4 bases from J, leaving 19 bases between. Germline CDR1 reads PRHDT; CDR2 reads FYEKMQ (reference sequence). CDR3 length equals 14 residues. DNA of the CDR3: TGTGCCACCACCCTTCTCACACAGCTCTATGGCTACACCTTC. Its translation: CATTLLTQLYGYTF.

Here the CDR3 reads CASSFGSLGGGYTF. The CDR3, as DNA: TGCGCCAGCAGCTTCGGTAGCCTCGGCGGTGGCTACACCTTC. V gene TRBV5-1 combines with J gene TRBJ1-2; D call uncertain. CDR3 length: 14 amino acids. V lost 2 bases and J 7 bases, leaving 15 bases between the germline ends. Germline CDR1 SGHRS, CDR2 YFSETQ.

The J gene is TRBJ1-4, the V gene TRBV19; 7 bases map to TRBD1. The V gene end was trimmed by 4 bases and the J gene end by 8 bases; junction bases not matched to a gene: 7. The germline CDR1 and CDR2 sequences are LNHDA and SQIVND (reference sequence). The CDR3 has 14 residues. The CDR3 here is CASSTGGLGEKLFF. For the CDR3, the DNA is TGTGCCAGTAGTACAGGGGGTTTAGGGGAAAAACTGTTTTTT.

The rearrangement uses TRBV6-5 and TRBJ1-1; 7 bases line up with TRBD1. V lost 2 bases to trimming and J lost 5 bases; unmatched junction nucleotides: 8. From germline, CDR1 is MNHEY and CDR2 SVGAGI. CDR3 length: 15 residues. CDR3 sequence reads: CASSYAPGGRTEAFF. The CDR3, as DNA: TGTGCCAGCAGTTACGCCCCAGGGGGTCGGACTGAAGCTTTCTTT.

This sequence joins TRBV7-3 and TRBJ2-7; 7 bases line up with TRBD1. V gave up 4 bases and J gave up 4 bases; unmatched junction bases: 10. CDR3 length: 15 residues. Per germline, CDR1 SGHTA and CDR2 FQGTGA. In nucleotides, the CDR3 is TGTGCCAGCAGCTCTATCGGGACAGTCATATACGAGCAGTACTTC. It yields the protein CASSSIGTVIYEQYF.

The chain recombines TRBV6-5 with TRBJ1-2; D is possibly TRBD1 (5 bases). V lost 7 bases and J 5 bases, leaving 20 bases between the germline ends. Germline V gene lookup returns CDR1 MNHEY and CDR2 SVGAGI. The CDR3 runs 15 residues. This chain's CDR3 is CASTRSTAVMYGYTF. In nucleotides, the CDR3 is TGTGCCAGCACCAGATCGACAGCAGTAATGTATGGCTACACCTTC.

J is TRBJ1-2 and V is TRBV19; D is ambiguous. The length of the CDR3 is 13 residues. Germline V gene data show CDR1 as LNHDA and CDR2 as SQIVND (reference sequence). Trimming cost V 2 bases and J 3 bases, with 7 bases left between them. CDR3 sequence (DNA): TGTGCCAGTAGTATACGACTTGACTATGGCTACACCTTC. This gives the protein CASSIRLDYGYTF.

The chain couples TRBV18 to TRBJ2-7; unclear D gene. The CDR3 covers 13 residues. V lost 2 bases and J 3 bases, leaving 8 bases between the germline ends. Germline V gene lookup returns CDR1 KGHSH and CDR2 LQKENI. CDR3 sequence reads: CASSPSELYEQYF. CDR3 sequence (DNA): TGTGCCAGCTCACCAAGTGAACTCTACGAGCAGTACTTC.

In DNA, the CDR3 is TGTGCCAGCAGCAAAGCGCGGGGGACAGGGGACGGGAACACTGGGGCCAACGTCCTGACTTTC. It translates to CASSKARGTGDGNTGANVLTF. The chain couples TRBV21-1 to TRBJ2-6; TRBD1, as called in the table, went unchecked against the DNA. TRBV21-1 represents a pseudogene. This CDR3 comprises 21 residues.

The CDR3 DNA is TGTGCCATCGGAACAGGGGTGGCTAATGAAAAACTGTTTTTT. Translated: CAIGTGVANEKLFF. The chain is built from TRBV10-3 and TRBJ1-4; 7 bases are a match to TRBD1. With 8 bases clipped from V and 3 bases from J, the junction kept 6 bases outside the gene matches. Germline-derived CDR1 and CDR2 are ENHRY and SYGVKD. The CDR3 covers 14 residues.

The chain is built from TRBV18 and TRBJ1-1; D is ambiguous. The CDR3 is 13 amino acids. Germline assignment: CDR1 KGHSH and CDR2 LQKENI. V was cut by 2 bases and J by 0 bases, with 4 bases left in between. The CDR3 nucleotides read TGTGCCAGCTCACCAGTCATGAACACTGAAGCTTTCTTT. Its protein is CASSPVMNTEAFF.

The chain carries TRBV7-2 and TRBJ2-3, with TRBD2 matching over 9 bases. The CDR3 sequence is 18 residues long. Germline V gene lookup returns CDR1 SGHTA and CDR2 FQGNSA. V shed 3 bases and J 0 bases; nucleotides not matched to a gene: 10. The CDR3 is CASSLTSGGYPSTDTQYF. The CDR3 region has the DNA TGTGCCAGCAGCTTGACTAGCGGCGGATACCCTAGCACAGATACGCAGTATTTT.

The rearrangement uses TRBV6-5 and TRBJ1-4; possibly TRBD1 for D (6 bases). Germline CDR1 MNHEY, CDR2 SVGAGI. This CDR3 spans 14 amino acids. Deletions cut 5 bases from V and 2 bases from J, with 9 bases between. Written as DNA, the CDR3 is TGTGCCAGCAGTAGGGGGTGGACTAATGAAAAACTGTTTTTT. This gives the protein CASSRGWTNEKLFF.

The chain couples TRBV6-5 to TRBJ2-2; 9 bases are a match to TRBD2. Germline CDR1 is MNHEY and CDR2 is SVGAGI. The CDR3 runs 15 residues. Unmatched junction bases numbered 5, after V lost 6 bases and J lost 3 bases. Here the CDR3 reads CASRNSGRYTGELFF. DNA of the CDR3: TGTGCCAGCAGAAATAGCGGGAGATACACCGGGGAGCTGTTTTTT.

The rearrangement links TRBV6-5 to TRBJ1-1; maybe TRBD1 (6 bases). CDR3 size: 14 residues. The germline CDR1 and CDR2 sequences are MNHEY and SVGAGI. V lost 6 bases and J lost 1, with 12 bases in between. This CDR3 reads CASSPQGKNTEAFF. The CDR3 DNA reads TGTGCCAGCAGCCCACAGGGAAAGAACACTGAAGCTTTCTTT.

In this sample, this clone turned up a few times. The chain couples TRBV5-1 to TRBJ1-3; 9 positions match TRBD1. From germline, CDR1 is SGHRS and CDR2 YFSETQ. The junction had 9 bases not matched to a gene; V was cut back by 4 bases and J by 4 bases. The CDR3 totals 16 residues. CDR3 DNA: TGCGCCAGCAGCAGAGAGACAGGGGGAACCGGAAACACCATATATTTT. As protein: CASSRETGGTGNTIYF.

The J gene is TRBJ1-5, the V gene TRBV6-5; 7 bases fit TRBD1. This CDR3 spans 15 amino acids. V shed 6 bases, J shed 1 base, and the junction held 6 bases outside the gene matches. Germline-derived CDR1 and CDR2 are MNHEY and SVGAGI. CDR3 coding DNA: TGTGCCAGCAGACCGACAGGGAAAAGCAATCAGCCCCAGCATTTT. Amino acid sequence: CASRPTGKSNQPQHF.

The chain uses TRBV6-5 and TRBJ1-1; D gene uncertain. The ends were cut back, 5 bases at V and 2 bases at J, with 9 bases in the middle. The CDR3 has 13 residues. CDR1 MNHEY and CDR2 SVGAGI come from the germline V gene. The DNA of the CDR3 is TGTGCCAGCAGTCGACAAATAAACACTGAAGCTTTCTTT. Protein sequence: CASSRQINTEAFF.

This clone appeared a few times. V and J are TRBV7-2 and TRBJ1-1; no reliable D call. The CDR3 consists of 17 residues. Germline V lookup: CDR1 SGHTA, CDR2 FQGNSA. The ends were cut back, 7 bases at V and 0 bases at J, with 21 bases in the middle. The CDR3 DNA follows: TGTGCCAGCAACCCAGGCGGGGTCCCCCAAATGAACACTGAAGCTTTCTTT. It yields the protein CASNPGGVPQMNTEAFF.

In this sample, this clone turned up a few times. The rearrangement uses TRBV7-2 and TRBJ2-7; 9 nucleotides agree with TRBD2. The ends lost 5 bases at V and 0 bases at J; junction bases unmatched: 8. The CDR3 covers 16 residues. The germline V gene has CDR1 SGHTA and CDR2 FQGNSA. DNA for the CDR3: TGTGCCAGCAGCGATCTAGCGGGGCACCTCTCCTACGAGCAGTACTTC. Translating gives CASSDLAGHLSYEQYF.

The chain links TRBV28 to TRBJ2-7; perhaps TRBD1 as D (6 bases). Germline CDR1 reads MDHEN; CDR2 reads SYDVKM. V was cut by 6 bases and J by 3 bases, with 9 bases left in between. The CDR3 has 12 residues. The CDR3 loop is CASRTGGYEQYF. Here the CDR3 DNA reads TGTGCCAGCAGGACAGGAGGCTACGAGCAGTACTTC.

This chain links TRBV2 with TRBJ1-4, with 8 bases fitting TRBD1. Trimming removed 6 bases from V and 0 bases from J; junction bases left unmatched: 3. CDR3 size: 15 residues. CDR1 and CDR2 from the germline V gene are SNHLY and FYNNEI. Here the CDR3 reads CASRIQGATNEKLFF. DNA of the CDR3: TGTGCCAGCAGGATACAGGGGGCAACTAATGAAAAACTGTTTTTT. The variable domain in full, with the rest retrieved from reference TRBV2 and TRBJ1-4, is EPEVTQTPSHQVTQMGQEVILRCVPISNHLYFYWYRQILGQKVEFLVSFYNNEISEKSEIFDDQFSVERPDGSNFTLKIRSTKLEDSAMYFCASRIQGATNEKLFFGSGTQLSVL.

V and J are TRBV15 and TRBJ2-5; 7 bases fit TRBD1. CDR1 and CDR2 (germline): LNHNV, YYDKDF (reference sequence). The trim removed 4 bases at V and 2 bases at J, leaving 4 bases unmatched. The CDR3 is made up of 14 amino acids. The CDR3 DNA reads TGTGCCACCAGCACGCGACAGGGTCAAGAGACCCAGTACTTC. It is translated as CATSTRQGQETQYF.